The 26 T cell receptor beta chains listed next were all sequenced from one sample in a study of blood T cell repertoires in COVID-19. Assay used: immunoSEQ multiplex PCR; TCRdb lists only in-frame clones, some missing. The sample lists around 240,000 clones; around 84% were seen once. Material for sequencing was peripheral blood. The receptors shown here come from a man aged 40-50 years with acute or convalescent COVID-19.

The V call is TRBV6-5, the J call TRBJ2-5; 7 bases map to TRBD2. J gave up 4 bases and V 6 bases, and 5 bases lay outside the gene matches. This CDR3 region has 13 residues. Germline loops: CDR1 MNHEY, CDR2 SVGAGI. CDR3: CASSRGGAETQYF. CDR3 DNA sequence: TGTGCCAGCAGCCGGGGAGGGGCAGAGACCCAGTACTTC.

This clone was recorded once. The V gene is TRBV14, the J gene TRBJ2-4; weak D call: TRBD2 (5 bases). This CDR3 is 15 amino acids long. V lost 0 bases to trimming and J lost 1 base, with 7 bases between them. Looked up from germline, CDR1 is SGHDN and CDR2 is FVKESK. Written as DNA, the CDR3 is TGTGCCAGCAGCCAAGACGGCGGGGCCAAAAACATTCAGTACTTC. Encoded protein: CASSQDGGAKNIQYF.

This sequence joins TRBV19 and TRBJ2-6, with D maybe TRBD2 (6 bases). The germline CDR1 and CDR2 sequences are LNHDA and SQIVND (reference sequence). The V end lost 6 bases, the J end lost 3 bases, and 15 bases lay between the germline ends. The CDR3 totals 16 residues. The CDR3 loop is CASSLAGGYGANVLTF. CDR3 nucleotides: TGTGCCAGTAGCCTCGCTGGAGGGTATGGGGCCAACGTCCTGACTTTC.

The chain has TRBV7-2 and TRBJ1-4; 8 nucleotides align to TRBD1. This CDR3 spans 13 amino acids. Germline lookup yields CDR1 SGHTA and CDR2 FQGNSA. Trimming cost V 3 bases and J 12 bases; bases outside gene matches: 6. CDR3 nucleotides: TGTGCCAGCAGCTTGAGACAGGGGACGGAACTGTTTTTT. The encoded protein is CASSLRQGTELFF.

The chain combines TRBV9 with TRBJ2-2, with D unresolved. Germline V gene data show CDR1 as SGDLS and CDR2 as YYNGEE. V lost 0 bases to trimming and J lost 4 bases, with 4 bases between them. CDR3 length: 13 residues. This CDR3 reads CASSVEATGELFF. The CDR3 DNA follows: TGTGCCAGCAGCGTAGAAGCCACCGGGGAGCTGTTTTTT.

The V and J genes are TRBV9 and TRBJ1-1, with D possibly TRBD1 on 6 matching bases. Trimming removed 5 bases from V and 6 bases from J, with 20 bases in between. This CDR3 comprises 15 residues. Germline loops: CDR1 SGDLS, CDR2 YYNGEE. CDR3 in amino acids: CASSERTGPDSEAFF. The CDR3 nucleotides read TGTGCCAGCAGTGAAAGAACAGGGCCGGATTCTGAAGCTTTCTTT.

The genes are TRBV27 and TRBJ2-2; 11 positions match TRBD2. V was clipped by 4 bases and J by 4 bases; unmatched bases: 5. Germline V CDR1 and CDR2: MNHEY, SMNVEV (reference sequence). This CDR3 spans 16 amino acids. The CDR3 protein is CASSYFTSGGTGELFF. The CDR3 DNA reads TGTGCCAGCAGTTACTTCACTAGCGGGGGCACCGGGGAGCTGTTTTTT.

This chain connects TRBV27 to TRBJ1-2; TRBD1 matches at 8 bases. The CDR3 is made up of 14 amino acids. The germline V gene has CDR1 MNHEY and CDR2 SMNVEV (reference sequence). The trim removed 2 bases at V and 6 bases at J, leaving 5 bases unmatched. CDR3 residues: CASSLKGQAHGYTF. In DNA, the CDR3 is TGTGCCAGCAGTTTAAAGGGACAGGCTCATGGCTACACCTTC.

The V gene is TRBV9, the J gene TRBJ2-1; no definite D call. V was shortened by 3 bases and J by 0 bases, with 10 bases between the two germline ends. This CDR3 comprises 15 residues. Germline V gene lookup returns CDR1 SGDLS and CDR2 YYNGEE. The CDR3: CASSAGESSYNEQFF. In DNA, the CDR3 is TGTGCCAGCAGCGCCGGAGAAAGCTCCTACAATGAGCAGTTCTTC.

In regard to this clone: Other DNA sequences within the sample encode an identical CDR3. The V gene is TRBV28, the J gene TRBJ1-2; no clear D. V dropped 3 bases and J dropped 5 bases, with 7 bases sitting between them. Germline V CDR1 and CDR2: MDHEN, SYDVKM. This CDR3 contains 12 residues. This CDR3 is CASSLGGYGYTF. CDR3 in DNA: TGTGCCAGCAGTTTGGGAGGATATGGCTACACCTTC.

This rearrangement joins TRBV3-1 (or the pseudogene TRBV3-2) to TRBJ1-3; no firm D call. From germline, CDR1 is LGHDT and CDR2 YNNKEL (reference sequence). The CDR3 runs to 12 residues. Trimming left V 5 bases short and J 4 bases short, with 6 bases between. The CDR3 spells CASSFQGNTIYF. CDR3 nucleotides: TGTGCCAGCAGCTTCCAGGGAAACACCATATATTTT.

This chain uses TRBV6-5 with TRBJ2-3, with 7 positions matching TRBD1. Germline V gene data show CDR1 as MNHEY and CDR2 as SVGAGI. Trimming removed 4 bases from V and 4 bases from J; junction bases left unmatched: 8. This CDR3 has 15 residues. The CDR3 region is CASSLTTGDADTQYF. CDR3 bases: TGTGCCAGCAGTTTAACTACAGGGGACGCAGATACGCAGTATTTT.

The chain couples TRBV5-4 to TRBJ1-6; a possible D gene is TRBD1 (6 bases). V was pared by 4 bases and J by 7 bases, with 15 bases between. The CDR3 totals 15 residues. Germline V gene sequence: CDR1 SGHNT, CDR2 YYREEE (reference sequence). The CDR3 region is CASSVRTEKNSPLHF. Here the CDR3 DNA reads TGTGCCAGCAGCGTGCGGACAGAGAAGAATTCACCCCTCCACTTT.

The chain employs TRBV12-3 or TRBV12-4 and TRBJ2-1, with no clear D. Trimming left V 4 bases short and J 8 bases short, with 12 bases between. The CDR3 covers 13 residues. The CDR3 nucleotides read TGTGCCAGCAGTTACCGACATGTAGATGAGCAGTTCTTC. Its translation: CASSYRHVDEQFF.

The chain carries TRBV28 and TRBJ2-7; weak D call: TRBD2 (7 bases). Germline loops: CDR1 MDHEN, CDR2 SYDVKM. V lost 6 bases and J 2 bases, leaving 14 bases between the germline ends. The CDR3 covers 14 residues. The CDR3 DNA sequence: TGTGCCAGCAGCCCTGGGGGGGCCGCCTACGAGCAGTACTTC. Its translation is CASSPGGAAYEQYF.

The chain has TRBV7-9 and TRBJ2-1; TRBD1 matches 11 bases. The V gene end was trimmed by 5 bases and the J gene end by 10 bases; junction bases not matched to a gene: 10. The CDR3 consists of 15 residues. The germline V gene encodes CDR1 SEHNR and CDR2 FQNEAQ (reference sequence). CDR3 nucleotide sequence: TGTGCCAGCAGCCACGAGGGACAGGGGGTACGCGAGCAGTTCTTC. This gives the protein CASSHEGQGVREQFF.

In nucleotides, the CDR3 is TGTGCCTGGGGACAGGGCTCTAATGAAAAACTGTTTTTT. This sequence encodes CAWGQGSNEKLFF. The V call is TRBV30, the J call TRBJ1-4; 8 positions agree with TRBD1. Germline CDR1 GTSNPN, CDR2 SVGIG (reference sequence). The length of the CDR3 is 13 residues. Trimming cost V 5 bases and J 3 bases; bases outside gene matches: 2.

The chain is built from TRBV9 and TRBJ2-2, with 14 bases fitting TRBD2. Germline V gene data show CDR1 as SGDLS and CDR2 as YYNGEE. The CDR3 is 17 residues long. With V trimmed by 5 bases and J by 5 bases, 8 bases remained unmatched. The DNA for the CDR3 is TGTGCCAGCAGTCATAGACTAGCGGGGGGGCAAACCGGGGAGCTGTTTTTT. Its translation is CASSHRLAGGQTGELFF. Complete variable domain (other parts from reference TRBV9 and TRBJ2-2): DSGVTQTPKHLITATGQRVTLRCSPRSGDLSVYWYQQSLDQGLQFLIQYYNGEERAKGNILERFSAQQFPDLHSELNLSSLELGDSALYFCASSHRLAGGQTGELFFGEGSRLTVL.

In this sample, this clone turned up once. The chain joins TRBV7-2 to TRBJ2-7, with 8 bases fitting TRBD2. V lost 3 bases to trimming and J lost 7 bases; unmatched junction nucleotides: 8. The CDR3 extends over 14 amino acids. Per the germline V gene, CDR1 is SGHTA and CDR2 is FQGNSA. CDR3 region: CASSFGGAGREQYF. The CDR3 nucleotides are TGTGCCAGCAGCTTCGGGGGGGCCGGAAGGGAGCAGTACTTC.

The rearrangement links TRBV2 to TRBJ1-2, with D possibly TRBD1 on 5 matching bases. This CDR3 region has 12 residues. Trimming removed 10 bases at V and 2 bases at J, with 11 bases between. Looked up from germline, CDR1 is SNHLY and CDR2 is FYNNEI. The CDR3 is CANRQPNYGYTF. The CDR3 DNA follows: TGTGCCAATAGACAGCCGAACTATGGCTACACCTTC. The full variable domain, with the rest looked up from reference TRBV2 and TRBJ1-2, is EPEVTQTPSHQVTQMGQEVILRCVPISNHLYFYWYRQILGQKVEFLVSFYNNEISEKSEIFDDQFSVERPDGSNFTLKIRSTKLEDSAMYFCANRQPNYGYTFGSGTRLTVV.

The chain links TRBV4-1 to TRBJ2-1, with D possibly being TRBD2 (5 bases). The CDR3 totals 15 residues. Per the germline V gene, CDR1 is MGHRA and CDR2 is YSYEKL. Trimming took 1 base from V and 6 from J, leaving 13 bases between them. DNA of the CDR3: TGCGCCAGCAGCCAAGGGGAGATCCCACCCAATGAGCAGTTCTTC. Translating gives CASSQGEIPPNEQFF.

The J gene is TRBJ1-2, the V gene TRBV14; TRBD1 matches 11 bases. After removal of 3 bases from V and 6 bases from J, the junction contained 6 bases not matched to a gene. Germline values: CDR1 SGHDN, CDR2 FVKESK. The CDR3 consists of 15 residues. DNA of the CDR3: TGTGCCAGCAGCCACGCTAGGACAGGGGGCGATGGCTACACCTTC. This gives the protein CASSHARTGGDGYTF.

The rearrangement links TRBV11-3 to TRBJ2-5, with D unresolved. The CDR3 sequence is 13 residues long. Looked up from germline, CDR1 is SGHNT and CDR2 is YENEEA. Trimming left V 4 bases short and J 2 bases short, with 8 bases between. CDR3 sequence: CASSSYSQETQYF. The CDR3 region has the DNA TGTGCCAGCAGCTCCTACTCTCAAGAGACCCAGTACTTC.

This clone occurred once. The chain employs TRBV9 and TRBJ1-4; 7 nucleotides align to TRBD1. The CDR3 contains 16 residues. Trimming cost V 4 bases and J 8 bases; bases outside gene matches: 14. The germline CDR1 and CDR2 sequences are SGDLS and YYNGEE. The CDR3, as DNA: TGTGCCAGCAGCACTACCCTCGGGACAGTGGAGGAAAAACTGTTTTTT. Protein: CASSTTLGTVEEKLFF.

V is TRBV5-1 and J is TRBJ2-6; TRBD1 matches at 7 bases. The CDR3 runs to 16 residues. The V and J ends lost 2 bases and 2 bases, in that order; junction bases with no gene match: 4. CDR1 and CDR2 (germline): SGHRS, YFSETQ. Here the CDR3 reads CASSFQGVTGANVLTF. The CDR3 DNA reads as TGCGCCAGCAGCTTTCAGGGGGTAACTGGGGCCAACGTCCTGACTTTC.

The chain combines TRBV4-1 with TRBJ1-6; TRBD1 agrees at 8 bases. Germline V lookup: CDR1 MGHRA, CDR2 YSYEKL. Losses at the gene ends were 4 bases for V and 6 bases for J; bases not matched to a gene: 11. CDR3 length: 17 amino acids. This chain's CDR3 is CASSRGPTGAGNSPLHF. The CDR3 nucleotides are TGCGCCAGCAGCCGGGGGCCGACAGGGGCCGGTAATTCACCCCTCCACTTT.